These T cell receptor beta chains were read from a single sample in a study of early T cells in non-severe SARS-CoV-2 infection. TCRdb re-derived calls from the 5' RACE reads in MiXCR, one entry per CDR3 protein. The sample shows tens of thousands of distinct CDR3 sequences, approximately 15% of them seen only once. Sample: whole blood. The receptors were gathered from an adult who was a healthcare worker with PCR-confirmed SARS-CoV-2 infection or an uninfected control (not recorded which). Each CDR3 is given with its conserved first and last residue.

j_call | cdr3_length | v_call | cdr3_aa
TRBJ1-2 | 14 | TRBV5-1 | CASSPSTGGYGYTF
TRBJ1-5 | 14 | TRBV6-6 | CASSLGQDHQPQHF
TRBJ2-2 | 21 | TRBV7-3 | CASSYPSDRGTRTVPTGELFF
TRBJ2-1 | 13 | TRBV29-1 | CSVRGGGANEQFF
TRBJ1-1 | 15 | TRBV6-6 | CASSYRTDLNTEAFF
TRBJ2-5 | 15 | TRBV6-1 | CASRRLAGGQETQYF
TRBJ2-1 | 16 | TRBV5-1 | CASSLEAWASSNEQFF
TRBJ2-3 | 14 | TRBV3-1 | CASSQVGGIGTQYF
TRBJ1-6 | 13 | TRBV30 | CAWTGQGYSPLHF
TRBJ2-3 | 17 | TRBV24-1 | CATSDTDGGSGTDTQYF
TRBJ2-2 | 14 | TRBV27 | CASSLNTGTGELFF
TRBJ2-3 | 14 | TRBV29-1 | CSVTRMTSTDTQYF
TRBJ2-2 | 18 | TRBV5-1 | CASSQTPGGTTNTGELFF
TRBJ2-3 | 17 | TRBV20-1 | CSARPPTGTQSTDTQYF
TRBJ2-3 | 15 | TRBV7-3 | CASSLSGGNTDTQYF
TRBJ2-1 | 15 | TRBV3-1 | CASSPDRGNYNEQFF
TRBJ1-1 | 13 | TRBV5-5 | CASSLGEWTEAFF
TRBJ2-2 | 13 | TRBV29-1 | CSVEAENTGELFF
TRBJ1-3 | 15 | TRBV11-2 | CASSLDPVSGNTIYF
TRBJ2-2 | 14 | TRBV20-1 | CSALSKTGTGELFF
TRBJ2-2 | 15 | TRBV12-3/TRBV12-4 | CASSHGQAITGELFF
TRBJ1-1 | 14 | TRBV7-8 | CASSLAGPNTEAFF
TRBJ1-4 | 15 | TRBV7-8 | CASSPGQGAREKLFF
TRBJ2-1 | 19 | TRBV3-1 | CASSQGTSGGVLSYNEQFF
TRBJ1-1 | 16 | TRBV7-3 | CASSADISRLNTEAFF
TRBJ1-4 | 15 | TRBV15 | CATSRERQGGEKLFF
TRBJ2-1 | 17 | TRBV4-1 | CASSQAVAGLHYNEQFF
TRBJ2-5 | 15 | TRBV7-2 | CASSFGGTAKETQYF
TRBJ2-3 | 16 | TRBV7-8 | CASSLEYGARADTQYF
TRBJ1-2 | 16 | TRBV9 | CASSVSGTLANYGYTF
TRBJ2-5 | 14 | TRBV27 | CASSFNENQETQYF
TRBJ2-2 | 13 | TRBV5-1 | CASSFGAEGELFF
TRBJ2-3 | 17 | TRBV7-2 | CASSSYSGRTRGDTQYF
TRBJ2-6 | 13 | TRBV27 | CASSGSGANVLTF
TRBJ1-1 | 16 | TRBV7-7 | CASSQLTGTGNTEAFF
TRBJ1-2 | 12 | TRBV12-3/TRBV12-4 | CASSRDGYGYTF
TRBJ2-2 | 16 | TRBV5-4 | CASSLVSGGAPGELFF
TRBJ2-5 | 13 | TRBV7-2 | CASSHDRKETQYF
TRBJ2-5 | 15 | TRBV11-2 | CASSPGAGSQETQYF
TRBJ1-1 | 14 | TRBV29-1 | CSVAIQGAKSEAFF
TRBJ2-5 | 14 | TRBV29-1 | CTVSNRVGQETQYF
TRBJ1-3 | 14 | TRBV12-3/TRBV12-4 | CASTVVGSGNTIYF
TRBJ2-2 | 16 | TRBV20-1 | CSARPPRGGPAGELFF
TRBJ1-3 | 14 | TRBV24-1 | CATSDSGEGNTIYF
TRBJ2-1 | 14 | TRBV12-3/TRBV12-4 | CASSFWTGYNEQFF
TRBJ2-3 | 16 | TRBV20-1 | CSASRRAGGHPDTQYF
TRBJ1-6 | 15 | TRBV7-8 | CASSLEGAYNSPLHF
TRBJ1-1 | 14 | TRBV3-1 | CASSQVSAGKEAFF
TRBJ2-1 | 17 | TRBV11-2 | CASSLGRRGRNLNEQFF
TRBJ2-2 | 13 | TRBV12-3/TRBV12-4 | CASSLFQTGELFF
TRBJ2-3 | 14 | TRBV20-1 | CSASGTISTDTQYF
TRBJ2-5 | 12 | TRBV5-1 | CASRVPQETQYF
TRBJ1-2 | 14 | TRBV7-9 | CASSSDRTLNGYTF
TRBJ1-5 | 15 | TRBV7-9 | CASSGDNDSNQPQHF
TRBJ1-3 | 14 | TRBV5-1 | CASRKDLSGNTIYF
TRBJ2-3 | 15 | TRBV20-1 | CSARIEGGETDTQYF
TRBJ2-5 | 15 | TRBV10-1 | CASSAEGGPGETQYF
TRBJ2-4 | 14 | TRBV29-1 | CSVEERAGTYIQYF